This T cell receptor beta chain emerged from a study of HIV-infected children after antiretroviral therapy interruption. About the research overall: Interruption-arm samples span weeks 0, 12, interruption end (24 or 48), and about 3 years post-study.

This clonotype has a count of ten or more. The treatment: PENTA 11 planned treatment interruption arm or continuous ART arm. CDR1 is MDHEN, CDR2 SYDVKM, per germline. The CDR3 has 12 amino acids. V lost 3 bases to trimming and J lost 2 bases, with 4 bases between them. The TCR library was built from RNA with a 3' RACE protocol and unique molecular identifiers. In TCRdb, the 3' RACE reads were re-called with MiXCR into one record per CDR3 protein. The sample lists under 50,000 distinct CDR3 sequences, around 4.5% seen once, with roughly 0.7% in the top ten. The sequencing used CD45RA+ CD4+ T cells from PBMCs, pooled from several time points, collected from a donor given antiretroviral therapy, either interrupted or continuous. Subset of the sample: naive CD4+ CD45RA+ CD45RO- T cells. This sequence joins TRBV28 and TRBJ1-2; D gene unclear. This sequence was found in a pool of human donors with HIV. The CDR3 sequence is CASSFRNYGYTF. The CDR3 DNA follows: TGTGCCAGCAGTTTTAGAAACTATGGCTACACCTTC.